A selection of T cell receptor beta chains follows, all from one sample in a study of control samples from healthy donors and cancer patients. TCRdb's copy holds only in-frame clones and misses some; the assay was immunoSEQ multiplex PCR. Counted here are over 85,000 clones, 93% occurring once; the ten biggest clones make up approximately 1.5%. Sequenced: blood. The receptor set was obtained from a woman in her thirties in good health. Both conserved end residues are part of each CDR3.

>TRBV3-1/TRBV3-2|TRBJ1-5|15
CASSQDRGYNQPQHF
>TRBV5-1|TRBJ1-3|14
CASSWGDAGNTIYF
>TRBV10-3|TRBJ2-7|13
CATAGQSTYEQYF
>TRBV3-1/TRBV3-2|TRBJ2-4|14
CASSQARGRGIQYF
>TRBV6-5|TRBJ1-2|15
CASSYSRGHLDGYTF
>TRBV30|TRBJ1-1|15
CAWYGTGERYTEAFF
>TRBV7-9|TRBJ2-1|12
CASSFGGLEQFF
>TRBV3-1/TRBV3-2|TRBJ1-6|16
CASSRLLGQVRSPLHF
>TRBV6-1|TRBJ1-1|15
CASSEGGTGGTEAFF
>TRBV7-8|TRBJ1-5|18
CASSLVPGQGAGRQPQHF
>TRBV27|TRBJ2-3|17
CASSSTTGRRNTDTQYF
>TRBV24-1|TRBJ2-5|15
CATSSTSGRQETQYF
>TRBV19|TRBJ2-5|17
CASSTRTSGLAQETQYF
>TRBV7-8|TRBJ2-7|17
CASSPQGARTSSYEQYF
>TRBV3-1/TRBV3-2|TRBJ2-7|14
CASSQGAQSYEQYF
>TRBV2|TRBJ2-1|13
CASRLAGGLGQFF
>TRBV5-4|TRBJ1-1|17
CASSRLTGTGMNTEAFF
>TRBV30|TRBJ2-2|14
CAWSVDHVTGELFF
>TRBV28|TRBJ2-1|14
CASSLGASYNEQFF
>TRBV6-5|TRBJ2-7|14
CASSYLGPSYEQYF
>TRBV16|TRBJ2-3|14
CASSQFLSTDTQYF
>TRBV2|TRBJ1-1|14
CASSWSGLDTEAFF
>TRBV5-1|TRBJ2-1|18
CASSQGLRAVSSYNEQFF
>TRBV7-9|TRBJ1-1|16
CASSGQGGTLNTEAFF
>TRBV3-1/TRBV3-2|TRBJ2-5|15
CASSLDIAAVETQYF
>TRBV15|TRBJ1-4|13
CATSREKGEKLFF
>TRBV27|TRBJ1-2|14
CASSEFGENYGYTF
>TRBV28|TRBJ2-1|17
CASSLSVSGLAYNEQFF
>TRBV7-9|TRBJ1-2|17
CASSPLTGGATQYGYTF
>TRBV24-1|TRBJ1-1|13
CATSDTGGTEAFF
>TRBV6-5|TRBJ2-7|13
CASGATGLNEQYF
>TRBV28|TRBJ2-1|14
CASSPGGIYNEQFF
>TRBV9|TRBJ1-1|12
CASRSDRGQAFF
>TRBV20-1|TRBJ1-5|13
CSASGQGGQPQHF
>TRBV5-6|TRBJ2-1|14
CASSFFAGTAGQFF
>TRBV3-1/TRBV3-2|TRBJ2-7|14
CASSQEARGDEQYF
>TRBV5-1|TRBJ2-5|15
CASSFGTAYQETQYF
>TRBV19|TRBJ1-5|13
CASSKQGAQPQHF
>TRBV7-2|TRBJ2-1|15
CASSLYASSYNEQFF
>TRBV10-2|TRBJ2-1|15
CASSEFSGRYNEQFF
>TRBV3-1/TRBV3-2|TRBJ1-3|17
CASSQDFARSRGGTIYF
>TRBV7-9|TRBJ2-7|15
CASSLGTSVTYEQYF
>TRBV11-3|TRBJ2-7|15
CASSAGSRAPYEQYF
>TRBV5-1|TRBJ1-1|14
CASSLGRESTEAFF
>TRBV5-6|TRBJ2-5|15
CASSLDSGRRETQYF
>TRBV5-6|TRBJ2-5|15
CASSLVSGLQETQYF
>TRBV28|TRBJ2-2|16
CASSSGLAGGTGELFF
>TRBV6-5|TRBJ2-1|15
CASSFQAGGRNEQFF
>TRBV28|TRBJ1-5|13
CASRSGSNQPQHF
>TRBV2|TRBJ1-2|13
CASRSVVQGGYTF
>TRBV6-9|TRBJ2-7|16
CASSKTSPGGAYEQYF
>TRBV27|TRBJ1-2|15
CASSLKLSTGAGYTF
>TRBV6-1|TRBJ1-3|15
CASSETGGEGNTIYF
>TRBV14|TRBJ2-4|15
CASSQGVRAGDIQYF